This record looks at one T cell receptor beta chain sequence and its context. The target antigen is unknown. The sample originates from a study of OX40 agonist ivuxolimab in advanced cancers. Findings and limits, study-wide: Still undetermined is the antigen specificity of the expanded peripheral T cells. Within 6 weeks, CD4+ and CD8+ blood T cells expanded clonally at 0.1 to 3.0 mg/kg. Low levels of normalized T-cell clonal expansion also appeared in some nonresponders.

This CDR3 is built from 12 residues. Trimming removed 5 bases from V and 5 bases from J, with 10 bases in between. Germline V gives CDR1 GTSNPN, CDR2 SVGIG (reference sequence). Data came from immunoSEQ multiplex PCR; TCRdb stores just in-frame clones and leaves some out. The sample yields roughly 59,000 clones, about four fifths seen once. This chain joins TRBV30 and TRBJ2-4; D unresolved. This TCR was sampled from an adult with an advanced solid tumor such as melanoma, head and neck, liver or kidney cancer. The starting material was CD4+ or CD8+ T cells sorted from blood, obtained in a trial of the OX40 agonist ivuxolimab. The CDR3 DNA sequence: TGTGCCTGGGGTTTGTTGGAAAACATTCAGTACTTC. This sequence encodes CAWGLLENIQYF.